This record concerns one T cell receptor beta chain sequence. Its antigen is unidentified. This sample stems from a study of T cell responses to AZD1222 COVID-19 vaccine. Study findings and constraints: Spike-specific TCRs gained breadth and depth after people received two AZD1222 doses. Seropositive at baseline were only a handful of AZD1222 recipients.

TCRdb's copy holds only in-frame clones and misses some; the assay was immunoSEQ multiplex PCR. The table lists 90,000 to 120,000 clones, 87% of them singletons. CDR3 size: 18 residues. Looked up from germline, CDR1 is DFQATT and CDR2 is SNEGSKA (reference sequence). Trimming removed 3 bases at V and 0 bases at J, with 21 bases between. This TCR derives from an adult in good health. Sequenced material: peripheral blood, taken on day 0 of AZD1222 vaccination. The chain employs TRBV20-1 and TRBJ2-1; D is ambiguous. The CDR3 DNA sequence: TGCAGTGCTAGTGGTTCTGCTGGCCGTGTAGGCTCCTACAATGAGCAGTTCTTC. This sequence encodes CSASGSAGRVGSYNEQFF.